This paragraph reports one T cell receptor (beta chain). Stated treatment: preoperative locoregional IRX-2 cytokine immunotherapy. This phase Ib study tested locoregional IRX-2 cytokine immunotherapy given before surgery. These data originate in a study of preoperative IRX-2 immunotherapy in early breast cancer. The data were produced by immunoSEQ multiplex PCR, yet TCRdb's version contains in-frame clones alone and is incomplete. The data contain about 62,000 clones, approximately 94% of them singletons. Germline lookup yields CDR1 SNHLY and CDR2 FYNNEI. CDR3 size: 14 residues. V shed 6 bases and J 4 bases; nucleotides not matched to a gene: 5.

The chain couples TRBV2 to TRBJ1-5; 8 bases fit TRBD1. The specimen was collected from a patient treated with IRX-2 immunotherapy. The sequence was collected from a human donor with breast cancer. The CDR3 DNA reads as TGTGCCAGCAGCTACCAGGGGGCGAATCAGCCCCAGCATTTT. Translated: CASSYQGANQPQHF.